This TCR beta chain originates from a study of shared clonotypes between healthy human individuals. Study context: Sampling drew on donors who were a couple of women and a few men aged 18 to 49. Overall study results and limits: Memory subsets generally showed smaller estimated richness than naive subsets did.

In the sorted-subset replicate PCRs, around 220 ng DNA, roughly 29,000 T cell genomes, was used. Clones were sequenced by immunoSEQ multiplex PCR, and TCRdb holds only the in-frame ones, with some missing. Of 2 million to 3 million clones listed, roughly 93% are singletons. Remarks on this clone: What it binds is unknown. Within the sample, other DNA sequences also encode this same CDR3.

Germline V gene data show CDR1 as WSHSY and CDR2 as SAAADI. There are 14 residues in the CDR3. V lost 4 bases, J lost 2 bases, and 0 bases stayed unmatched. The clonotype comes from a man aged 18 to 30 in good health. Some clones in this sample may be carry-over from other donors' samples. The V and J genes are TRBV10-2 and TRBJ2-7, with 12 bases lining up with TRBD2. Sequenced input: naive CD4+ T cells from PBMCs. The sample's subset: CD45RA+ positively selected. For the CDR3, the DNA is TGCGCCAGCAGTGGGACTAGCGGGACCTACGAGCAGTACTTC. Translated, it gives CASSGTSGTYEQYF.